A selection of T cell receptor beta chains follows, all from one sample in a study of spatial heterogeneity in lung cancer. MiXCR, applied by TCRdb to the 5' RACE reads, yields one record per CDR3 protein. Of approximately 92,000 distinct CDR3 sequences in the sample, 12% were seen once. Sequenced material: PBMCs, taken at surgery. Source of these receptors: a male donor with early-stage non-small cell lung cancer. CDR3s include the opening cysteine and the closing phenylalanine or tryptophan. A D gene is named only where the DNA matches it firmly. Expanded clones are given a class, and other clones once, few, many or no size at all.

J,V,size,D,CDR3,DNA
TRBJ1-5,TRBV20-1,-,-,CSASTGPYSNQPQHF,TGCAGTGCTAGCACAGGGCCCTATAGCAATCAGCCCCAGCATTTT
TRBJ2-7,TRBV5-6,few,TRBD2,CASSTSGRAKYEQYF,TGTGCCAGCAGCACTAGCGGGAGGGCCAAGTACGAGCAGTACTTC
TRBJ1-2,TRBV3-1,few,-,CASSQDGTVYGYTF,TGTGCCAGCAGCCAAGATGGGACGGTCTATGGCTACACCTTC
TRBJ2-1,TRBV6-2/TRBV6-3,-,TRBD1,CASSRGQGYRGEQFF,TGTGCCAGCAGTCGCGGACAGGGTTATAGGGGCGAGCAGTTCTTC
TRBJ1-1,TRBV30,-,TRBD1,CAWKRLTGQGDTEAFF,TGTGCCTGGAAACGCCTGACAGGGCAGGGGGACACTGAAGCTTTCTTT
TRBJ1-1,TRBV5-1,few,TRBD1,CASSGGDRGRPEAFF,TGCGCCAGCAGCGGAGGGGACAGGGGGAGGCCTGAAGCTTTCTTT
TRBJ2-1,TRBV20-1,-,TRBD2,CSARVAGGPSNEQFF,TGCAGTGCTAGAGTAGCGGGAGGCCCTTCCAATGAGCAGTTCTTC
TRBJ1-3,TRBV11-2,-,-,CASSFLARGNTIYF,TGTGCCAGCAGCTTTCTCGCCCGCGGAAACACCATATATTTT
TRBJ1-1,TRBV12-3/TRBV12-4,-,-,CASSPLGGTEAFF,TGTGCCAGCAGTCCGTTGGGAGGCACTGAAGCTTTCTTT
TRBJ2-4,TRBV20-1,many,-,CSARWLAKNIQYF,TGCAGTGCTAGATGGCTTGCCAAAAACATTCAGTACTTC
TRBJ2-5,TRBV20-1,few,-,CSADSRQETQYF,TGCAGCGCGGACAGCAGACAAGAGACCCAGTACTTC
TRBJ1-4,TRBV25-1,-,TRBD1,CASSGQGAVEKLFF,TGTGCCAGCAGTGGACAGGGGGCAGTGGAAAAACTGTTTTTT
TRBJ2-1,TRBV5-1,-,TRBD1,CASSLEQGPYNEQFF,TGCGCCAGCAGCTTGGAACAGGGGCCCTACAATGAGCAGTTCTTC
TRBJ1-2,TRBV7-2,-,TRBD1,CASSFSGTGYGYTF,TGTGCCAGCAGCTTTTCCGGGACAGGCTATGGCTACACCTTC
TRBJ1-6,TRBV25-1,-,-,CASSTQTGYNSPLHF,TGTGCCAGCAGTACCCAAACAGGATATAATTCACCCCTCCACTTT
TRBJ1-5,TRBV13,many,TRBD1,CASSSADREGQPQHF,TGTGCCAGCAGCTCGGCGGACAGGGAGGGTCAGCCCCAGCATTTT
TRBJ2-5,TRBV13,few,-,CASSLGRGQETQYF,TGTGCCAGCAGCTTAGGGAGGGGGCAAGAGACCCAGTACTTC
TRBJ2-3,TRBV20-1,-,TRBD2,CSARRGLGSDTQYF,TGCAGTGCAAGGCGCGGACTAGGCTCAGATACGCAGTATTTT
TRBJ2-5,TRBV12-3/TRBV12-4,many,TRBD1,CASSTRQGAETQYF,TGTGCCAGCAGTACCCGACAGGGGGCGGAGACCCAGTACTTC
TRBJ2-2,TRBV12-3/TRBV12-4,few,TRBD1,CASCGQGANTGELFF,TGTGCCAGTTGCGGCCAGGGGGCGAACACCGGGGAGCTGTTTTTT
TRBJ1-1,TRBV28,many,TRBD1,CASRTPGGPDTEAFF,TGTGCCAGCAGGACCCCAGGGGGGCCAGACACTGAAGCTTTCTTT
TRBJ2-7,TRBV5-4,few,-,CANRSPDCHSYEQYF,TGTGCCAACAGGTCTCCGGACTGTCACTCCTACGAGCAGTACTTC
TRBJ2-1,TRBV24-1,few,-,CATSGRVNNEQFF,TGTGCCACCAGTGGGAGGGTCAACAATGAGCAGTTCTTC
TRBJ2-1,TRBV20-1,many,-,CSAQGLSSYNEQFF,TGCAGTGCGCAGGGACTCAGCTCCTACAATGAGCAGTTCTTC
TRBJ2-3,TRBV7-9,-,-,CASSLTSWGDTQYF,TGTGCCAGCAGCTTAACCTCCTGGGGGGATACGCAGTATTTT
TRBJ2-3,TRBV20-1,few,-,CSARAPSSTDTQYF,TGCAGTGCTAGAGCCCCTAGTAGCACAGATACGCAGTATTTT
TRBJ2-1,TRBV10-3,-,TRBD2,CATVSGTSGDNSYNEQFF,TGTGCCACGGTATCCGGGACTAGCGGGGACAACTCCTACAATGAGCAGTTCTTC
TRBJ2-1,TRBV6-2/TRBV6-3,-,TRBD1,CASSPTGTARYNEQFF,TGTGCCAGCAGTCCAACCGGGACAGCCCGCTACAATGAGCAGTTCTTC
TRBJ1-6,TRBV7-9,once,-,CASSFFGSSYNSPLHF,TGTGCCAGCAGCTTTTTTGGGAGCTCCTATAATTCACCCCTCCACTTT
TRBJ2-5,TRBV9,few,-,CASSVVGIPQETQYF,TGTGCCAGCAGCGTAGTGGGGATACCTCAAGAGACCCAGTACTTC
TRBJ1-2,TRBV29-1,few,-,CSVEDPRGDHYGYTF,TGCAGCGTTGAGGACCCGCGGGGAGATCACTATGGCTACACCTTC
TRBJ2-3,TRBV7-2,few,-,CASSQGHSTDTQYF,TGTGCCAGCAGCCAGGGACACAGCACAGATACGCAGTATTTT
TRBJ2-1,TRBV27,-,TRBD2,CASTSGRSEQFF,TGTGCCAGTACTAGCGGGAGAAGTGAGCAGTTCTTC
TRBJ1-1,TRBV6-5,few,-,CASSYSPGEAAFF,TGTGCCAGCAGTTACTCCCCAGGGGAGGCAGCTTTCTTT
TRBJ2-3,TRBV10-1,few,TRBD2,CASSPGLALDTQYF,TGCGCCAGCAGTCCGGGACTAGCGTTAGATACGCAGTATTTT
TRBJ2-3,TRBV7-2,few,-,CASSPRRGDTDTQYF,TGTGCCAGCAGCCCCCGGCGGGGTGACACAGATACGCAGTATTTT
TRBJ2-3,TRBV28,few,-,CASSLQGPQMDTQYF,TGTGCCAGCAGTTTACAGGGGCCTCAGATGGATACGCAGTATTTT
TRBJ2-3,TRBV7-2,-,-,CASSLANSFITDTQYF,TGTGCCAGCAGCTTAGCGAACAGTTTTATCACAGATACGCAGTATTTT
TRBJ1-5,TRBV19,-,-,CASALSDDSNQPQHF,TGTGCCAGTGCCCTTTCGGACGATAGCAATCAGCCCCAGCATTTT
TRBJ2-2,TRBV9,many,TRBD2,CASSLAVAGGGTGELFF,TGTGCCAGCAGCCTAGCGGTAGCGGGAGGCGGCACCGGGGAGCTGTTTTTT
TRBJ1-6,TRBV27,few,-,CASSFELRSPLHF,TGTGCCAGCAGTTTCGAGTTACGGTCACCCCTCCACTTT
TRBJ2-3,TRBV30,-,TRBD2,CAWSAGLAGGADTQYF,TGTGCCTGGAGTGCCGGACTAGCGGGGGGAGCAGATACGCAGTATTTT
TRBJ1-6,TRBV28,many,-,CASSPQGVPPSPLHF,TGTGCCAGCAGTCCTCAGGGAGTTCCCCCTTCACCCCTCCACTTT